The source of this T cell receptor beta chain is a study of CD8+ T cells in alopecia areata. General study results and limits: Sharing of TCRs across patients appeared less clear than in mice, possibly for HLA-related reasons.

About this clone itself: Its specificity is unknown.

The CDR3 extends over 16 amino acids. The V end lost 7 bases, the J end lost 4 bases, and 20 bases lay between the germline ends. The germline CDR1 and CDR2 sequences are LNHNV and YYDKDF (reference sequence). Reverse transcribed after extraction, RNA yielded cDNA as the sequencing template. Measured with immunoSEQ multiplex PCR; TCRdb has only the in-frame clones, and not every one. The sample carries 150,000 to 200,000 clones, around 57% recorded once. The receptor was derived from a human donor in good health. Source material: CD4+ T cells sorted from blood. The chain uses TRBV15 and TRBJ2-1; D is possibly TRBD1 (6 bases). The CDR3 here is CATKGGVGGRYNEQFF. DNA of the CDR3: TGTGCCACCAAAGGGGGAGTCGGCGGTAGATACAATGAGCAGTTCTTC.